This T cell receptor (beta chain) was found in a study of beta chain features in type 1 diabetes. Study-level points and caveats: Unsettled here was the matter of whether HLA type influences TCRB rearrangement. In type 1 diabetes patients, VDJ junctions had fewer insertions; deletions at these junctions were more frequent. People with Type 1 diabetes carried modestly yet significantly shorter TCRB CDR3s in all four CD4+ subsets.

The authors reverse transcribed all of the isolated RNA, so sequencing captured expressed TCRB transcripts. Here immunoSEQ multiplex PCR was the method, and the copy in TCRdb shows in-frame clones only, minus some. The repertoire holds about 400,000 clones, with 10% to 15% as singletons. A few counts support this clone. Its matching antigen is unknown. The CDR3 runs 16 residues. V was clipped by 1 base and J by 4 bases, with 15 bases between them. Germline V CDR1 and CDR2: MGHRA, YSYEKL. Source material: naive CD4+ T cells from blood. This receptor was identified in a man in his late teens or twenties in good health. The chain uses TRBV4-1 and TRBJ2-3, with D perhaps TRBD1 (6 bases). For the CDR3, the DNA is TGCGCCAGCAGCCAAGCTGGGGGCGCCTTGTCAGATACGCAGTATTTT. Its protein is CASSQAGGALSDTQYF.